The 11 T cell receptor beta chains listed next were all sequenced from one sample in a study of OX40 agonist ivuxolimab in advanced cancers. Repertoires were generated with immunoSEQ multiplex PCR, while TCRdb's copy carries only in-frame clones and drops some. Of about 12,000 clones listed, roughly three quarters are singletons. The sequencing used CD4+ or CD8+ T cells sorted from blood, collected in a trial of the OX40 agonist ivuxolimab. The receptors were sampled from an adult with an advanced solid tumor such as melanoma, head and neck, liver or kidney cancer.

This chain connects TRBV27 to TRBJ2-7, with 9 bases fitting TRBD2. Per the germline V gene, CDR1 is MNHEY and CDR2 is SMNVEV (reference sequence). With V trimmed by 6 bases and J by 4 bases, 10 bases remained unmatched. The CDR3 runs to 15 residues. CDR3 sequence reads: CASRTSLAGLYEQYF. The CDR3 nucleotides are TGTGCCAGCAGGACCTCTCTAGCGGGACTTTACGAGCAGTACTTC.

For this clone: The junction departs from germline at one end; a sequencing error may be responsible. V is TRBV7-9 and J is TRBJ2-5; TRBD1 aligns across 10 bases. This CDR3 has 11 residues. CDR1 and CDR2 (germline): SEHNR, FQNEAQ (reference sequence). DNA for the CDR3: TGTGCCAGCAGCTACCCGGGACAGGGGAACTTC. It codes for CASSYPGQGNF.

The rearrangement joins TRBV6-5 to TRBJ2-7, with unresolved D. The V end was cut by 6 bases, the J end by 3 bases, with 18 bases between. The germline V gene has CDR1 MNHEY and CDR2 SVGAGI. This CDR3 is built from 15 residues. DNA of the CDR3: TGTGCCAGCAGCCCGGGTTTTTCTAGACACTACGAGCAGTACTTC. It yields the protein CASSPGFSRHYEQYF.

By proportion, this clone is medium-sized. The V and J genes are TRBV6-6 and TRBJ2-3; D gene unclear. The CDR3 totals 13 residues. The V gene lost 0 bases and the J gene lost 6 bases, with 7 bases spanning the gap. The germline CDR1 and CDR2 sequences are MNHNY and SVGAGI (reference sequence). The CDR3: CASSYSIWDTQYF. The CDR3 DNA sequence: TGTGCCAGCAGTTACTCGATCTGGGATACGCAGTATTTT.

The chain uses TRBV29-1 and TRBJ2-7, with 7 bases lining up with TRBD2. This CDR3 has 15 amino acids. Germline CDR1 reads SQVTM; CDR2 reads ANQGSEA. V gave up 0 bases and J gave up 0 bases; unmatched junction bases: 5. The CDR3 spells CSVEDPRESSYEQYF. CDR3 in DNA: TGCAGCGTTGAAGATCCGCGGGAGAGCTCCTACGAGCAGTACTTC.

This clone was counted between two and nine times. The chain uses TRBV9 and TRBJ1-1; D is unresolved. V was trimmed by 6 bases and J by 4 bases, leaving 13 bases between them. Germline-derived CDR1 and CDR2 are SGDLS and YYNGEE. The CDR3 has 13 amino acids. CDR3 region: CASTGPSGTEAFF. The CDR3 bases are TGTGCCAGCACCGGTCCAAGCGGCACTGAAGCTTTCTTT. The whole variable domain, remainder taken from reference TRBV9 and TRBJ1-1, is DSGVTQTPKHLITATGQRVTLRCSPRSGDLSVYWYQQSLDQGLQFLIQYYNGEERAKGNILERFSAQQFPDLHSELNLSSLELGDSALYFCASTGPSGTEAFFGQGTRLTVV.

A single count supports this clone. The rearrangement links TRBV19 to TRBJ2-7; 9 bases agree with TRBD1. The CDR3 loop spans 15 amino acids. V dropped 4 bases and J dropped 4; count of bases not matched to a gene: 8. The germline gives CDR1 LNHDA, CDR2 SQIVND (reference sequence). CDR3 sequence (DNA): TGTGCCAGTAGTAACCCCGGGACAGGGTTGTACGAGCAGTACTTC. It codes for CASSNPGTGLYEQYF.

The chain employs TRBV6-5 and TRBJ2-7, with 8 bases fitting TRBD1. V was pared by 2 bases and J by 3 bases, with 0 bases of the junction left unmatched. CDR1 is MNHEY and CDR2 is SVGAGI in the germline V gene. The CDR3 has 13 residues. In DNA form, the CDR3 reads TGTGCCAGCAGTTACGGGACAGGCTACGAGCAGTACTTC. This gives the protein CASSYGTGYEQYF.

This clone has only a few counts. Other DNA sequences of this sample code for an identical CDR3. J is TRBJ1-5 and V is TRBV6-5, with a possible D match to TRBD1 (5 bases). V lost 0 bases and J lost 4, with 7 bases in between. Germline-derived CDR1 and CDR2 are MNHEY and SVGAGI. The CDR3 spans 14 residues. The CDR3 DNA reads TGTGCCAGCAGTTACTCAGGGGCTAATCAGCCCCAGCATTTT. It codes for CASSYSGANQPQHF.

V and J are TRBV6-1 and TRBJ2-5; 7 nucleotides line up with TRBD1. There are 15 residues in the CDR3. From germline, CDR1 is MNHNS and CDR2 SASEGT. V shed 1 base and J 4 bases; nucleotides not matched to a gene: 6. CDR3 coding DNA: TGTGCCAGCAGTGAAGACAGGACAGGCGGAGAGACCCAGTACTTC. Its protein is CASSEDRTGGETQYF.

Of note for this clone: At one of its ends the junction is not consistent with the germline gene, which may arise from a read error. J is TRBJ2-7 and V is TRBV6-1; possibly TRBD1 for D (6 bases). The CDR3 length is 12 residues. CDR1 and CDR2 (germline): MNHNS, SASEGT. CDR3 bases: TGTGCCAGCAATTTGGGGGCCTACGAGCAGTGCTTC. As protein: CASNLGAYEQCF.